This T cell receptor (beta chain) emerged from a study of regulatory T cells in long-lasting Graves disease. According to the study, TCR beta libraries were built with iRepertoire HTBI primers and CDR3-region Arm-PCR. TCRdb redid the calling of the multiplex PCR reads with MiXCR, one entry per CDR3 protein. The profile shows under 350,000 distinct CDR3 sequences, approximately 20% of them singletons. Time point defined: persistent/refractory GD, antithyroid drugs over 5 years with positive TRAb. PBMC RNA served as the TCR library source. Between the trimmed V and J ends, which lost 4 bases and 4 bases, there was a span of 10 bases. CDR3 size: 13 residues. The germline V gene encodes CDR1 MNHEY and CDR2 SVGEGT. In its sample, this clonotype was seen many times.

The sequence derives from a female donor with Graves disease. The sequences come from peripheral blood mononuclear cells (PBMCs), collected when the disease was refractory, from a patient treated with antithyroid drugs. The V gene is TRBV6-2 or TRBV6-3, the J gene TRBJ1-2; the D gene is possibly TRBD1 (6 bases). CDR3 sequence: CASSWGQSYGYTF. CDR3 DNA: TGTGCCAGCAGTTGGGGGCAGAGCTATGGCTACACCTTC.